A selection of T cell receptor beta chains follows, all from one sample in a study of high-grade serous ovarian cancer treatment subgroups. Assay: immunoSEQ multiplex PCR; the TCRdb copy retains only in-frame clones and omits some. Here the sample spans about 1,200 clones, approximately 67% being singletons. What was sequenced was tumor tissue. All receptors come from a human donor with high-grade serous ovarian cancer. Both conserved end residues are part of each CDR3. The D gene is left open where the match is weak. Expanded clones get a size class; other rows say once, few or many, or leave the size out.

J gene | D gene | V gene | clone size | CDR3 protein
TRBJ2-7 | TRBD2 | TRBV5-1 | - | CASSLGGGSYEQYF
TRBJ2-2 | - | TRBV4-3 | - | CASSQDLMGGGTGELFF
TRBJ1-5 | - | TRBV7-6 | - | CASSPSSNQPQHF
TRBJ2-5 | TRBD2 | TRBV6-5 | - | CASGIGGGLEETQYF
TRBJ2-2 | - | TRBV6-4 | - | CASSDSNSYTGELFF
TRBJ2-2 | TRBD1 | TRBV7-9 | - | CASSLRGQGAGELFF
TRBJ2-5 | TRBD2 | TRBV5-1 | - | CASSLGLALQETQYF
TRBJ1-3 | - | TRBV9 | few | CASGPRGRPGNTIYF
TRBJ1-5 | - | TRBV4-1 | - | CASSQDLAGYGNQPQHF
TRBJ1-2 | - | TRBV20-1 | few | CSAREGQGYTF
TRBJ2-5 | - | TRBV25-1 | - | CASSDWGQETQYF
TRBJ1-2 | - | TRBV19 | - | CASTQTSGYGYTF
TRBJ2-5 | - | TRBV9 | - | CASNGGRSLETQYF
TRBJ2-2 | - | TRBV28 | - | CASSSPPGVRELFF
TRBJ2-7 | - | TRBV19 | few | CASSMSQFYEQYF
TRBJ2-5 | - | TRBV11-2 | - | CASSLEVGGGETQYF
TRBJ1-1 | - | TRBV6-5 | - | CASSYSFVKNTEAFF
TRBJ2-7 | TRBD1 | TRBV10-3 | - | CAISAGTATYEQYF
TRBJ1-4 | - | TRBV5-4 | - | CASSLGGPFNEKLFF
TRBJ2-2 | - | TRBV7-6 | - | CASSLGGDTGELFF
TRBJ1-1 | - | TRBV14 | - | CASSRIQIMNTEAFF
TRBJ2-2 | TRBD1 | TRBV7-3 | - | CVSTLLGQTNTGELFF
TRBJ2-4 | TRBD2 | TRBV27 | - | CASSHGGGKNIQYF
TRBJ1-2 | - | TRBV9 | - | CASSVDSAYGYTF
TRBJ2-7 | TRBD1 | TRBV27 | - | CASSFRQGAYEQYF
TRBJ2-5 | TRBD2 | TRBV29-1 | - | CSVYGLAAQETQYF
TRBJ2-7 | - | TRBV11-2 | - | CASSLGRGVPYEQYF
TRBJ2-1 | - | TRBV4-3 | - | CASSRWGTFSYNEQFF
TRBJ2-7 | - | TRBV2 | - | CASIGEGSHEQYF
TRBJ1-1 | - | TRBV5-1 | - | CASSLAGGANTEAFF
TRBJ1-1 | - | TRBV6-6 | - | CASRGQGLKNTEAFF
TRBJ2-5 | TRBD2 | TRBV7-6 | - | CASRPPRSSGVSYQETQYF
TRBJ1-1 | - | TRBV29-1 | - | CSVELKIISGTDEGEAFF
TRBJ2-5 | - | TRBV7-2 | - | CASSLEAGPRETQYF
TRBJ2-3 | - | TRBV27 | - | CASAALEGLNTQYF
TRBJ2-1 | - | TRBV11-2 | - | CASSFHPPRGHVFWNEQFF
TRBJ1-2 | - | TRBV5-8 | - | CASSSGLFYGYTF
TRBJ1-2 | - | TRBV2 | - | CASSEALRVGGPFYGYTF
TRBJ2-1 | TRBD2 | TRBV27 | few | CASRPREGNWNEQFF
TRBJ2-7 | TRBD1 | TRBV29-1 | - | CSATGTGASYEQYF
TRBJ2-7 | TRBD2 | TRBV4-3 | - | CASSPSSGGSYEQYF
TRBJ2-3 | - | TRBV5-1 | - | CASVSGGSTDTQYF
TRBJ2-2 | TRBD2 | TRBV27 | few | CASSSLGSGGTGELFF
TRBJ2-1 | - | TRBV2 | few | CASSVETQLYNEQFF
TRBJ2-7 | - | TRBV7-9 | - | CASSLAVSYEQYF
TRBJ1-2 | - | TRBV30 | - | CAWSPPGVWGAYGYTF
TRBJ2-5 | - | TRBV7-2 | - | CASSHGDLLNRETQYF
TRBJ2-7 | - | TRBV15 | few | CATSSPSGTTGEQYF
TRBJ2-3 | TRBD2 | TRBV9 | few | CASSGASAGVDTQYF
TRBJ2-3 | TRBD1 | TRBV5-1 | large | CASSATGAADTQYF
TRBJ1-1 | - | TRBV10-3 | - | CAISESENTEAFF
TRBJ1-2 | - | TRBV9 | - | CASSVDSSPNYGYTF
TRBJ1-2 | TRBD1 | TRBV5-4 | - | CASSSGTDYGYTF
TRBJ1-2 | TRBD1 | TRBV9 | few | CASSESGQAESYGYTF